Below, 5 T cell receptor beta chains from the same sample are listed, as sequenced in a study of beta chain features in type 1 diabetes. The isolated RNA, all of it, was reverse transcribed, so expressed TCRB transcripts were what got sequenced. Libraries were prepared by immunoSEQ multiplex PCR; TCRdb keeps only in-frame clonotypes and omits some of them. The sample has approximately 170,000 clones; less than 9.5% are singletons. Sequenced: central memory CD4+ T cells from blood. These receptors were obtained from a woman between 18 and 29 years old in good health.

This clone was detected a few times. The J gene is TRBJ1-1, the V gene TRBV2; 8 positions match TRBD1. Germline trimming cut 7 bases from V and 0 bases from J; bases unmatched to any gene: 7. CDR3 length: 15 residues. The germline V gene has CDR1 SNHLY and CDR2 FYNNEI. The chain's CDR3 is CASTRDRNLNTEAFF. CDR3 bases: TGTGCCAGCACCAGGGACAGGAACCTGAACACTGAAGCTTTCTTT.

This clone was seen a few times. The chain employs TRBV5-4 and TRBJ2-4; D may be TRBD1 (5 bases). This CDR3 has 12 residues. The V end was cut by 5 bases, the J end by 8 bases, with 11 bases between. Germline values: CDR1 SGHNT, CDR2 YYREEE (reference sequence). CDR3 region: CASSPGFDIQYF. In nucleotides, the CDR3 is TGTGCCAGCAGTCCAGGGTTTGACATTCAGTACTTC.

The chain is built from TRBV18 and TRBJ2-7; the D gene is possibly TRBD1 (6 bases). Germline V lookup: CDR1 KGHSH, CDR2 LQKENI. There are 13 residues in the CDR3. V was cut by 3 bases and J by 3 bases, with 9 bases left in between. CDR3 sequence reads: CASSPAGDYEQYF. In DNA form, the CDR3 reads TGTGCCAGCTCACCGGCAGGGGACTACGAGCAGTACTTC.

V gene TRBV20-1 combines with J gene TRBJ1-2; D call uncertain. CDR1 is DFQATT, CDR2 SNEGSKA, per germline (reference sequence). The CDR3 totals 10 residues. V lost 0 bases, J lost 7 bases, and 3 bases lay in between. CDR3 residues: CSARDGGYTF. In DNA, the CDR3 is TGCAGTGCTAGAGACGGTGGCTACACCTTC.

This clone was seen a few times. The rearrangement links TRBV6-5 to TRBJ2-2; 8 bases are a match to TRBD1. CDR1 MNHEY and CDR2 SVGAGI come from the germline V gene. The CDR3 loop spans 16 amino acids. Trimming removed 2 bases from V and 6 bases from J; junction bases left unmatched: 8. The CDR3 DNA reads TGTGCCAGCAGTTACCCGGACAGGGAAGAGGCCGGGGAGCTGTTTTTT. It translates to CASSYPDREEAGELFF.